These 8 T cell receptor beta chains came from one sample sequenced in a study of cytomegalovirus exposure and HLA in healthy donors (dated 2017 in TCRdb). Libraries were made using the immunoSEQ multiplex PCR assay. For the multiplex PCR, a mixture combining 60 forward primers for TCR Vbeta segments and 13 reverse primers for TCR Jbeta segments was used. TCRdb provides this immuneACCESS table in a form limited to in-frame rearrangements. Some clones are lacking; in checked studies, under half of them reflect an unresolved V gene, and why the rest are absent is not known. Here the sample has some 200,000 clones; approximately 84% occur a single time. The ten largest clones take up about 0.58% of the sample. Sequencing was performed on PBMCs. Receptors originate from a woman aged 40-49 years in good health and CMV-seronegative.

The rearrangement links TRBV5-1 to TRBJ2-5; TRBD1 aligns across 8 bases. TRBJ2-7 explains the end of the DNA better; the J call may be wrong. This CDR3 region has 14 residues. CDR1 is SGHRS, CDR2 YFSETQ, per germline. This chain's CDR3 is CASSLGTGPPEQYF. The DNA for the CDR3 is TGCGCCAGCAGCCTCGGGACAGGTCCCCCCGAGCAGTACTTC.

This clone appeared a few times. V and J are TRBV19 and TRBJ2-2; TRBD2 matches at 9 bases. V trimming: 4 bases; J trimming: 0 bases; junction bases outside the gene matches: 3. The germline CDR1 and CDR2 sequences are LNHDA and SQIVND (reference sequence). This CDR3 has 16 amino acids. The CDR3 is CASSTIAGANTGELFF. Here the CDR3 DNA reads TGTGCCAGTAGTACGATAGCGGGGGCGAACACCGGGGAGCTGTTTTTT.

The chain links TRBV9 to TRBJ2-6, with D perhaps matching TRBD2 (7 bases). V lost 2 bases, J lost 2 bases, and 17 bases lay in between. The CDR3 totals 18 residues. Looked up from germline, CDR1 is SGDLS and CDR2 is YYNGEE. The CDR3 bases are TGTGCCAGCAGCGTGGACCCCCGAGGGGGGGCTGGGGCCAACGTCCTGACTTTC. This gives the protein CASSVDPRGGAGANVLTF.

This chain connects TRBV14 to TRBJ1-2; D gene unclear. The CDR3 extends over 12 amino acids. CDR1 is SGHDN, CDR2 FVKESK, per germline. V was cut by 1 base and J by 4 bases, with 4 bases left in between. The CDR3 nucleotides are TGTGCCAGCAGCCAAGTCAGCTATGGCTACACCTTC. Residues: CASSQVSYGYTF.

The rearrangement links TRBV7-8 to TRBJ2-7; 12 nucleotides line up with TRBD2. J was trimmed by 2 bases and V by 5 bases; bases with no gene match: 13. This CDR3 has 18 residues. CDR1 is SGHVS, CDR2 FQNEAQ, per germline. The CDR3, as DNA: TGTGCCAGCAGCCCCGCGGTACTAGCGGGGGGTGGAACCTACGAGCAGTACTTC. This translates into CASSPAVLAGGGTYEQYF.

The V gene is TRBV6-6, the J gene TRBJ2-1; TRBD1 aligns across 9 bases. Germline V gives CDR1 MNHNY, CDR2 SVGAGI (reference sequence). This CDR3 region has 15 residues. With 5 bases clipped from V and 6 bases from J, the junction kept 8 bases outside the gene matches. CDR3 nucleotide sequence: TGTGCCAGCAGTCCTCCGGGACAGGGTGGCAATGAGCAGTTCTTC. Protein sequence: CASSPPGQGGNEQFF.

CDR3 nucleotide sequence: TGCGCCAGCAGCCGAAACCGAGGGACTAGCGGGGAAAATGAGCAGTTCTTC. It specifies CASSRNRGTSGENEQFF. This chain uses TRBV4-3 with TRBJ2-1; 13 nucleotides line up with TRBD2. V dropped 4 bases and J dropped 7; count of bases not matched to a gene: 10. The CDR3 covers 17 residues. Germline CDR1 and CDR2: LGHNA and YSLEER.

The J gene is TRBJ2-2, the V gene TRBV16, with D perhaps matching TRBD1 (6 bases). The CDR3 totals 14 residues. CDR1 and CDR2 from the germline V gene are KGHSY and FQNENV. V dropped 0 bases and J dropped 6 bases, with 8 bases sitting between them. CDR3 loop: CASSQSRGSGELFF. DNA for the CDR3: TGTGCCAGCAGCCAATCGAGGGGGTCCGGGGAGCTGTTTTTT.